This TCR beta chain was obtained from a study of CD4 T cells in relation to SARS-CoV-2 and coronaviruses. Study overall: Shared crossreactive spike epitopes were mapped to their HLA restriction. Study findings and constraints: Crossreactive clones expanded significantly less to SARS-CoV-2 than monoreactive clones.

Fewer than 1.2 x 10^5 naive or memory CD4+ cells were cultured with CEF peptides for about nine days. This CDR3 has 15 residues. Germline CDR1 reads SGHTA; CDR2 reads FQGNSA. V lost 3 bases and J lost 3; bases outside the gene matches: 2. Naive and memory CD4+ T cells were cultured with CEF, then survey-sequenced. Assay: immunoSEQ multiplex PCR; the TCRdb copy retains only in-frame clones and omits some. This sample has about 37,000 clones, with roughly 84% found just once. In its sample, this clone was seen a few times. Its antigen is currently unknown. This TCR came from an adult with COVID-19. The V call is TRBV7-2, the J call TRBJ2-2, with TRBD2 matching over 9 bases. The sample consisted of naive CD4+ T cells from PBMCs, cultured in vitro. Subset here: naive CD4+ T cells isolated by negative enrichment. The DNA for the CDR3 is TGTGCCAGCAGCTTCGGGACTAGCTACACCGGGGAGCTGTTTTTT. It translates to CASSFGTSYTGELFF.